These T cell receptor beta chains were read from a single sample in a study of long-term antiretroviral therapy in people with HIV. Measured with immunoSEQ multiplex PCR; TCRdb has only the in-frame clones, and not every one. The sample holds around 25,000 clones, roughly 77% seen once. This specimen was unsorted PBMCs, taken 4.4 years after starting antiretroviral therapy. These TCRs come from a man aged 30 to 45 with HIV. The CDR3 runs from the conserved cysteine through the conserved F or W. The D gene is left open where the match is weak. A row's size may be missing; if present it is once, few, many or a size class.

clone_size: -; j_call: TRBJ2-7; v_call: TRBV6-6; d_call: -; cdr3_aa: CASTGHLAAYEQYF; cdr3_nt: TGTGCCAGCACCGGTCACTTAGCGGCCTACGAGCAGTACTTC
clone_size: -; j_call: TRBJ2-3; v_call: TRBV2; d_call: TRBD2; cdr3_aa: CASSLGLAGADTQYF; cdr3_nt: TGTGCCAGCAGCCTCGGACTAGCGGGGGCAGATACGCAGTATTTT
clone_size: -; j_call: TRBJ1-1; v_call: TRBV19; d_call: -; cdr3_aa: CASSPVLRHTEAFF; cdr3_nt: TGTGCCAGTAGTCCCGTTTTGAGGCACACTGAAGCTTTCTTT
clone_size: -; j_call: TRBJ2-7; v_call: TRBV9; d_call: -; cdr3_aa: CASSVESGYEQYF; cdr3_nt: TGTGCCAGCAGCGTAGAGTCGGGCTACGAGCAGTACTTC
clone_size: -; j_call: TRBJ2-7; v_call: TRBV27; d_call: TRBD1; cdr3_aa: CASSSPGGFSYEQYF; cdr3_nt: TGTGCCAGCAGTTCCCCAGGGGGTTTCTCCTACGAGCAGTACTTC
clone_size: -; j_call: TRBJ1-4; v_call: TRBV29-1; d_call: -; cdr3_aa: CSVEEGSGEKLFF; cdr3_nt: TGCAGCGTTGAAGAGGGGAGCGGTGAAAAACTGTTTTTT
clone_size: -; j_call: TRBJ1-3; v_call: TRBV5-1; d_call: TRBD1; cdr3_aa: CASSLQGVGMSSGNTIYF; cdr3_nt: TGCGCCAGCAGTCTACAGGGGGTCGGAATGAGCTCTGGAAACACCATATATTTT
clone_size: -; j_call: TRBJ1-1; v_call: TRBV5-4; d_call: -; cdr3_aa: CASSLDSLGGTEAFF; cdr3_nt: TGTGCCAGCAGCTTGGACAGTCTCGGGGGGACTGAAGCTTTCTTT
clone_size: -; j_call: TRBJ2-7; v_call: TRBV18; d_call: TRBD2; cdr3_aa: CASSPPLEGLAGADEQYF; cdr3_nt: TGTGCCAGCTCACCACCGTTAGAGGGACTAGCGGGGGCGGACGAGCAGTACTTC
clone_size: few; j_call: TRBJ2-7; v_call: TRBV5-1; d_call: TRBD2; cdr3_aa: CASSPRRGGDEQYF; cdr3_nt: TGCGCCAGCAGCCCCCGACGCGGGGGTGACGAGCAGTACTTC
clone_size: -; j_call: TRBJ2-7; v_call: TRBV6-5; d_call: -; cdr3_aa: CASKTGRTSYEQYF; cdr3_nt: TGTGCCAGCAAAACAGGACGCACCTCCTACGAGCAGTACTTC
clone_size: -; j_call: TRBJ1-2; v_call: TRBV12-5; d_call: -; cdr3_aa: CASAEPYRAGSNNYGYTF; cdr3_nt: TGTGCTAGTGCTGAGCCCTATCGGGCGGGAAGCAATAACTATGGCTACACCTTC
clone_size: -; j_call: TRBJ2-1; v_call: TRBV10-1; d_call: TRBD1; cdr3_aa: CASSQGADNEQFF; cdr3_nt: TGCGCCAGCAGTCAGGGGGCTGATAATGAGCAGTTCTTC
clone_size: -; j_call: TRBJ2-3; v_call: TRBV19; d_call: -; cdr3_aa: CASSRGTDTQYF; cdr3_nt: TGTGCCAGTAGCCGGGGGACAGATACGCAGTATTTT
clone_size: once; j_call: TRBJ2-7; v_call: TRBV5-1; d_call: TRBD2; cdr3_aa: CASSLGGGPSYEQYF; cdr3_nt: TGCGCCAGCAGCTTGGGGGGGGGTCCTTCCTACGAGCAGTACTTC
clone_size: once; j_call: TRBJ2-7; v_call: TRBV6-1; d_call: TRBD2; cdr3_aa: CASSVRTSGSYEQYF; cdr3_nt: TGTGCCAGCAGTGTGAGGACTAGCGGTTCTTACGAGCAGTACTTC
clone_size: once; j_call: TRBJ2-7; v_call: TRBV28; d_call: -; cdr3_aa: CASSFSYEQYF; cdr3_nt: TGTGCCAGCAGTTTCTCCTACGAGCAGTACTTC
clone_size: -; j_call: TRBJ1-1; v_call: TRBV5-4; d_call: -; cdr3_aa: CASSDRPNTEAFF; cdr3_nt: TGTGCCAGCAGCGACAGGCCCAACACTGAAGCTTTCTTT
clone_size: -; j_call: TRBJ1-6; v_call: TRBV6-4; d_call: TRBD1; cdr3_aa: CASSSSGGYNSPLHF; cdr3_nt: TGTGCCAGCAGTAGCTCAGGGGGCTACAATTCACCCCTCCACTTT
clone_size: few; j_call: TRBJ2-7; v_call: TRBV28; d_call: -; cdr3_aa: CASSPPGSYEQYF; cdr3_nt: TGTGCCAGCAGCCCCCCGGGCTCCTACGAGCAGTACTTC
clone_size: -; j_call: TRBJ1-6; v_call: TRBV19; d_call: -; cdr3_aa: CASSPGGNSPLHF; cdr3_nt: TGTGCCAGTAGTCCAGGAGGCAATTCACCCCTCCACTTT
clone_size: -; j_call: TRBJ2-3; v_call: TRBV10-3; d_call: TRBD2; cdr3_aa: CAISDKGASGIFTDTQYF; cdr3_nt: TGTGCCATCAGTGATAAGGGGGCTAGCGGGATCTTCACAGATACGCAGTATTTT
clone_size: -; j_call: TRBJ1-1; v_call: TRBV6-5; d_call: -; cdr3_aa: CASSYEVEGTEAFF; cdr3_nt: TGTGCCAGCAGTTACGAGGTTGAGGGCACTGAAGCTTTCTTT
clone_size: -; j_call: TRBJ2-1; v_call: TRBV7-9; d_call: TRBD2; cdr3_aa: CASSLVRGGYNEQFF; cdr3_nt: TGTGCCAGCAGCTTAGTGCGGGGGGGGTACAATGAGCAGTTCTTC
clone_size: -; j_call: TRBJ2-1; v_call: TRBV6-5; d_call: -; cdr3_aa: CASSPVPYNEQFF; cdr3_nt: TGTGCCAGCAGTCCCGTACCCTACAATGAGCAGTTCTTC
clone_size: -; j_call: TRBJ1-3; v_call: TRBV11-2; d_call: -; cdr3_aa: CASSLDLVRPPGNTIYF; cdr3_nt: TGTGCCAGCAGCTTAGATTTGGTCAGGCCGCCAGGAAACACCATATATTTT
clone_size: -; j_call: TRBJ1-1; v_call: TRBV25-1; d_call: -; cdr3_aa: CASFKGSEAFF; cdr3_nt: TGTGCCAGTTTCAAGGGTAGTGAAGCTTTCTTT
clone_size: once; j_call: TRBJ2-1; v_call: TRBV21-1; d_call: -; cdr3_aa: CASSKSGQGGNEQFF; cdr3_nt: TGTGCCAGCAGCAAATCAGGACAGGGGGGGAATGAGCAGTTCTTC
clone_size: medium-sized; j_call: TRBJ2-1; v_call: TRBV13; d_call: TRBD2; cdr3_aa: CASSRREGNSYNEQFF; cdr3_nt: TGTGCCAGCAGCCGCCGGGAGGGGAACTCCTACAATGAGCAGTTCTTC
clone_size: -; j_call: TRBJ2-5; v_call: TRBV18; d_call: -; cdr3_aa: CASSPGLETQYF; cdr3_nt: TGTGCCAGCTCACCAGGGTTAGAGACCCAGTACTTC
clone_size: -; j_call: TRBJ2-3; v_call: TRBV12-5; d_call: TRBD2; cdr3_aa: CASGLGLAGGPRGDTQYF; cdr3_nt: TGTGCTAGTGGTTTAGGACTAGCGGGAGGGCCTAGGGGAGATACGCAGTATTTT